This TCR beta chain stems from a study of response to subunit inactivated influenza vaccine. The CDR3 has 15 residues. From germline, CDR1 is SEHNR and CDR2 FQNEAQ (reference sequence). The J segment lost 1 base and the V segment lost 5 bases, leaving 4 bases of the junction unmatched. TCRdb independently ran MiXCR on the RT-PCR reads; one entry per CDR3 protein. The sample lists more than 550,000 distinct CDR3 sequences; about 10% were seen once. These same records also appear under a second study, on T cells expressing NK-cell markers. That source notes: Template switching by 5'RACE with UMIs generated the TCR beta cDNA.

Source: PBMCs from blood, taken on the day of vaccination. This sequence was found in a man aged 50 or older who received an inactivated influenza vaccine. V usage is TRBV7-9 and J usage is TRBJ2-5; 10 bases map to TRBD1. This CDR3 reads CASSPRTGGQETQYF. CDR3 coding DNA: TGTGCCAGCAGCCCCAGGACAGGGGGCCAAGAGACCCAGTACTTC.